The entry below describes one T cell receptor beta chain. These data come from a study of blood T cell repertoires in COVID-19. Across the whole study: Some COVID-19 samples were acute and others convalescent; all came from the United States, Italy and Spain.

Germline V gene data show CDR1 as SGHTA and CDR2 as FQGTGA. This CDR3 region has 16 residues. Trimming stripped 3 bases from V and 4 bases from J, with 17 bases between. Per the study methods: From reference gene primer amplification, estimates of nucleated cell counts were derived. Assay used: immunoSEQ multiplex PCR; TCRdb lists only in-frame clones, some missing. V, J and clone size derive from that table, while D and trimming were established from the DNA sequence. The table includes tens of thousands of clones, approximately 85% detected once. This clonotype originated in a human donor in a cohort sampled during active COVID-19. This chain links TRBV7-3 with TRBJ2-3; D possibly corresponds to TRBD2 (6 bases). Input material: peripheral blood. The DNA for the CDR3 is TGTGCCAGCAGCTTGGGTCGGGGAGGAGAGGCAGATACGCAGTATTTT. Its translation: CASSLGRGGEADTQYF.